This T cell receptor (beta chain) was captured by sequencing in a study of response to subunit inactivated influenza vaccine. Study results and limitations: Authors suggested each seasonal flu vaccination may recruit only limited numbers of new T cells.

Turning to this clonotype: Its matching antigen is unknown.

Looked up from germline, CDR1 is MGHRA and CDR2 is YSYEKL. CDR3 size: 16 residues. Between the trimmed V and J ends, which lost 0 bases and 5 bases, there was a span of 14 bases. TCRdb independently ran MiXCR on the RT-PCR reads; one entry per CDR3 protein. This table has more than 400,000 distinct CDR3 sequences, 9.5% to 12% appearing once. This sequence was found in a man aged 45-65 years who received an inactivated influenza vaccine. The chain is built from TRBV4-1 and TRBJ1-5, with D uncertain. This specimen was PBMCs from blood, taken about 40 days after vaccination. This chain's CDR3 is CASSQDAGGYHQPQHF. CDR3 nucleotides: TGCGCCAGCAGCCAAGATGCAGGCGGGTACCATCAGCCCCAGCATTTT.